These T cell receptor beta chains were read from a single sample in a study of post-analysis software for immune sequencing data. One entry per CDR3 protein results from TCRdb running MiXCR on the PCR reads. The sample includes about 820,000 distinct CDR3 sequences, roughly 50% of them seen just once. Sequenced: blood. These receptor sequences come from a girl aged 10 to 17 with multiple sclerosis. CDR3s include the opening cysteine and the closing phenylalanine or tryptophan. The order of the fields is V gene, D gene, clone size, J gene, CDR3 DNA, CDR3 protein. The D gene is left open where the match is weak. Expanded clones are given a class, and other clones once, few, many or no size at all.

V gene: TRBV7-9
D gene: NA
clone size: many
J gene: TRBJ2-5
CDR3 DNA: TGTGCCAGCAGCTCGAGACAGATACAAGAGACCCAGTACTTC
CDR3 protein: CASSSRQIQETQYF

V gene: TRBV7-6
D gene: NA
clone size: NA
J gene: TRBJ1-1
CDR3 DNA: TGTGCCAGCAGCCAGAGTCACACTGAAGCTTTCTTT
CDR3 protein: CASSQSHTEAFF

V gene: TRBV7-9
D gene: TRBD2
clone size: NA
J gene: TRBJ2-1
CDR3 DNA: TGTGCCAGCAGCTTAATGAGCGGGGGGGTGGTGTCCTACAATGAGCAGTTCTTC
CDR3 protein: CASSLMSGGVVSYNEQFF

V gene: TRBV7-7
D gene: NA
clone size: few
J gene: TRBJ2-5
CDR3 DNA: TGTGCTAGCAGCCCACGGACAGAAGACCAAGAGACCCAGTACTTC
CDR3 protein: CASSPRTEDQETQYF

V gene: TRBV15
D gene: NA
clone size: NA
J gene: TRBJ2-1
CDR3 DNA: TGTGCCACAAAAACCGGGGCACTCAGACTACTAAACAATGAGCAGTTCTTC
CDR3 protein: CATKTGALRLLNNEQFF

V gene: TRBV6-1
D gene: TRBD1
clone size: few
J gene: TRBJ2-7
CDR3 DNA: TGTGCCAGCAGTGCCCCCGCGGACAGGGGAGTCTACGAGCAGTACTTC
CDR3 protein: CASSAPADRGVYEQYF

V gene: TRBV5-1
D gene: NA
clone size: NA
J gene: TRBJ2-3
CDR3 DNA: TGCGCCAGCAGCCTTAGGAGGGACAGTGGATTTGCGGGAGATACGCAGTATTTT
CDR3 protein: CASSLRRDSGFAGDTQYF

V gene: TRBV3-1
D gene: NA
clone size: NA
J gene: TRBJ1-2
CDR3 DNA: TGTGCCAGCAGCCAAGCTCACAGACCCTTCTATGGCTACACCTTC
CDR3 protein: CASSQAHRPFYGYTF

V gene: TRBV27
D gene: TRBD2
clone size: NA
J gene: TRBJ2-7
CDR3 DNA: TGTGCCAGCCGCCTAGGACTAGCGGGGTACTACGAGCAGTACTTC
CDR3 protein: CASRLGLAGYYEQYF

V gene: TRBV7-9
D gene: TRBD2
clone size: NA
J gene: TRBJ2-1
CDR3 DNA: TGTGCCAGCAGCCACCGGACTAGCGGGAGGGGGAGCTCCTACAATGAGCAGTTCTTC
CDR3 protein: CASSHRTSGRGSSYNEQFF

V gene: TRBV20-1
D gene: NA
clone size: NA
J gene: TRBJ2-5
CDR3 DNA: TGCAGTGCTAGCCTTCGGACAGAACAAGAGACCCAGTACTTC
CDR3 protein: CSASLRTEQETQYF

V gene: TRBV7-9
D gene: TRBD1
clone size: few
J gene: TRBJ1-2
CDR3 DNA: TGTGCCAGCAGCTTAACCCCAGCAGGGGGCCATGGAGATGGCTACACCTTC
CDR3 protein: CASSLTPAGGHGDGYTF

V gene: TRBV12-3/TRBV12-4
D gene: TRBD1
clone size: NA
J gene: TRBJ2-7
CDR3 DNA: TGTGCCAGCAGACGTACAGGGGTGGGGGAGCAGTACTTC
CDR3 protein: CASRRTGVGEQYF

V gene: TRBV10-3
D gene: NA
clone size: NA
J gene: TRBJ2-1
CDR3 DNA: TGTGCCATCAGTGGCGGACGGACAGTCCTCTACAATGAGCAGTTCTTC
CDR3 protein: CAISGGRTVLYNEQFF

V gene: TRBV12-5
D gene: NA
clone size: NA
J gene: TRBJ2-1
CDR3 DNA: TGTGCTAGTGTCGACGGGGGCTACAATGAGCAGTTCTTC
CDR3 protein: CASVDGGYNEQFF

V gene: TRBV29-1
D gene: TRBD2
clone size: few
J gene: TRBJ2-7
CDR3 DNA: TGCAGCGCCCCCTCTAGCGGGGGGCCCTACCTCTACAATGAGCAGTACTTC
CDR3 protein: CSAPSSGGPYLYNEQYF

V gene: TRBV14
D gene: TRBD1
clone size: NA
J gene: TRBJ1-1
CDR3 DNA: TGTGCCAGCAGCCTTAAGACAGGGCCTCCGATCGGAACTGAAGCTTTCTTT
CDR3 protein: CASSLKTGPPIGTEAFF

V gene: TRBV20-1
D gene: TRBD1
clone size: NA
J gene: TRBJ1-4
CDR3 DNA: TGCAGTGCCCTAGGGGACAGGGGGAGTGAAAAACTGTTTTTT
CDR3 protein: CSALGDRGSEKLFF

V gene: TRBV25-1
D gene: NA
clone size: once
J gene: TRBJ2-5
CDR3 DNA: TGTGCCAGCACCCCTCGGCGGGTACCGATGGGCCAAGAGACCCAGTACTTC
CDR3 protein: CASTPRRVPMGQETQYF

V gene: TRBV5-1
D gene: NA
clone size: NA
J gene: TRBJ1-1
CDR3 DNA: TGCGCCAGCAGCTGGTCAGGGTGGATGAACACTGAAGCTTTCTTT
CDR3 protein: CASSWSGWMNTEAFF

V gene: TRBV7-3
D gene: NA
clone size: few
J gene: TRBJ1-2
CDR3 DNA: TGTGCCAGCAGCTCCTGGACGGGGAATGGCTACACCTTC
CDR3 protein: CASSSWTGNGYTF

V gene: TRBV20-1
D gene: NA
clone size: few
J gene: TRBJ1-2
CDR3 DNA: TGCAGTGCTAGAGGTCTCAGTAACTATGGCTACACCTTC
CDR3 protein: CSARGLSNYGYTF

V gene: TRBV5-1
D gene: NA
clone size: once
J gene: TRBJ2-1
CDR3 DNA: TGCGCCAGCAGCTTGAGGTGGGGTTTGTCCTACAATGAGCAGTTCTTC
CDR3 protein: CASSLRWGLSYNEQFF

V gene: TRBV5-1
D gene: TRBD1
clone size: few
J gene: TRBJ2-7
CDR3 DNA: TGCGCCAGCAGCTGGCCCAGCCGAGGGACAGGGCCCTACGAGCAGTACTTC
CDR3 protein: CASSWPSRGTGPYEQYF

V gene: TRBV7-8
D gene: NA
clone size: NA
J gene: TRBJ1-1
CDR3 DNA: TGTGCCAGCAGCCACCCCGATCCCCGAGGGGCTGCCACTGAAGCTTTCTTT
CDR3 protein: CASSHPDPRGAATEAFF

V gene: TRBV9
D gene: TRBD1
clone size: NA
J gene: TRBJ2-5
CDR3 DNA: TGTGCCAGCAGCGTAGCAGGGGGCGCAGGCCAAGAGACCCAGTACTTC
CDR3 protein: CASSVAGGAGQETQYF